Presented here are 27 T cell receptor beta chains from one specimen sequenced in a study of cytomegalovirus exposure and HLA in healthy donors. The PCR used 60 Vbeta and 13 Jbeta primers. Produced via immunoSEQ multiplex PCR; TCRdb's table is partial and in-frame only. The repertoire has 60,000 to 65,000 clones, more than 75% of them found once; the top ten carry about 1.5%. Input material: PBMCs. Receptors originate from a man aged 18 to 35 in good health and CMV-seronegative.

This rearrangement joins TRBV7-9 to TRBJ1-1, with D unclear. V was cut by 8 bases and J by 0 bases, with 7 bases left in between. This CDR3 has 12 amino acids. Germline V gene data show CDR1 as SEHNR and CDR2 as FQNEAQ (reference sequence). The CDR3 DNA follows: TGTGCCAGCGGACTATTGAACACTGAAGCTTTCTTT. As protein: CASGLLNTEAFF.

V usage is TRBV5-4 and J usage is TRBJ2-3; possibly TRBD1 for D (7 bases). V dropped 9 bases and J dropped 0 bases, with 23 bases sitting between them. Germline CDR1 and CDR2: SGHNT and YYREEE (reference sequence). The CDR3 is 17 amino acids. The CDR3 sequence is CAIRGTDVSTSTDTQYF. The DNA of the CDR3 is TGTGCCATTCGGGGGACAGATGTCAGTACTAGCACAGATACGCAGTATTTT.

V and J are TRBV6-5 and TRBJ1-1; no firm D call. V gave up 2 bases and J gave up 7 bases, with 14 bases separating them. CDR3 length: 14 residues. Germline assignment: CDR1 MNHEY and CDR2 SVGAGI. The CDR3 sequence is CASSYAGSEHEAFF. The CDR3 coding sequence is TGTGCCAGCAGTTACGCGGGGTCAGAACATGAAGCTTTCTTT.

The rearrangement uses TRBV9 and TRBJ1-5, with 8 bases that match TRBD1. From germline, CDR1 is SGDLS and CDR2 YYNGEE. J gave up 6 bases and V 4 bases, and 6 bases lay outside the gene matches. There are 14 residues in the CDR3. The CDR3 nucleotides read TGTGCCAGCAGCCCCTGGACAGGGCCTCAGCCCCAGCATTTT. It specifies CASSPWTGPQPQHF. The full variable domain, rest sourced from reference TRBV9 and TRBJ1-5, is DSGVTQTPKHLITATGQRVTLRCSPRSGDLSVYWYQQSLDQGLQFLIQYYNGEERAKGNILERFSAQQFPDLHSELNLSSLELGDSALYFCASSPWTGPQPQHFGDGTRLSIL.

This rearrangement joins TRBV30 to TRBJ2-7; D unclear. The length of the CDR3 is 12 residues. V lost 2 bases and J lost 4, with 9 bases in between. Germline V lookup: CDR1 GTSNPN, CDR2 SVGIG (reference sequence). As DNA, the CDR3 is TGTGCCTGGAGTCGAGAGGAATACGAGCAGTACTTC. This sequence encodes CAWSREEYEQYF. Full variable domain (missing parts from reference TRBV30 and TRBJ2-7): SQTIHQWPATLVQPVGSPLSLECTVEGTSNPNLYWYRQAAGRGLQLLFYSVGIGQISSEVPQNLSASRPQDRQFILSSKKLLLSDSGFYLCAWSREEYEQYFGPGTRLTVT.

CDR3 sequence: CASSDSRQLNQPQHF. The DNA for the CDR3 is TGCGCCAGCAGTGATTCGCGACAGCTCAATCAGCCCCAGCATTTT. The J gene is TRBJ1-5, the V gene TRBV10-2; D possibly corresponds to TRBD1 (5 bases). CDR1 is WSHSY and CDR2 is SAAADI in the germline V gene. This CDR3 is built from 15 residues. Trimming pared 3 bases from V and 3 bases from J, leaving 12 bases between.

V and J are TRBV27 and TRBJ1-6; a weak D match, TRBD1 (5 bases). V was shortened by 8 bases and J by 4 bases, with 6 bases between the two germline ends. Germline V gene lookup returns CDR1 MNHEY and CDR2 SMNVEV (reference sequence). This CDR3 spans 12 amino acids. CDR3 nucleotides: TGTGCCAGCCGACAGTATAATTCACCCCTCCACTTT. It encodes CASRQYNSPLHF.

The rearrangement uses TRBV6-5 and TRBJ1-1; D might be TRBD1 (5 bases). The germline V gene has CDR1 MNHEY and CDR2 SVGAGI. Trimming cost V 3 bases and J 7 bases, with 18 bases left between them. CDR3 length: 15 residues. Here the CDR3 DNA reads TGTGCCAGCAGTTATAGTTACAGGCAGACGGTTGAAGCTTTCTTT. The encoded protein is CASSYSYRQTVEAFF.

The chain is built from TRBV9 and TRBJ1-3, with unresolved D. Germline CDR1 is SGDLS and CDR2 is YYNGEE. V gave up 4 bases and J gave up 4 bases, with 6 bases separating them. The CDR3 sequence is 12 residues long. CDR3: CASSSVGNTIYF. The CDR3 bases are TGTGCCAGCAGCTCGGTGGGAAACACCATATATTTT. The entire variable domain, with the rest obtained from reference TRBV9 and TRBJ1-3, is as follows: DSGVTQTPKHLITATGQRVTLRCSPRSGDLSVYWYQQSLDQGLQFLIQYYNGEERAKGNILERFSAQQFPDLHSELNLSSLELGDSALYFCASSSVGNTIYFGEGSWLTVV.

This clone was counted a few times. V and J are TRBV18 and TRBJ1-1; tentative D call: TRBD1 (6 bases). Germline V gene lookup returns CDR1 KGHSH and CDR2 LQKENI. The CDR3 has 13 residues. Trimming took 6 bases from V and 5 from J, leaving 13 bases between them. The CDR3 DNA sequence: TGTGCCAGCTCGGAGACAGGTCGGACTGAAGCTTTCTTT. Its protein is CASSETGRTEAFF.

The V call is TRBV5-8, the J call TRBJ1-2; the D is unclear. V dropped 2 bases and J dropped 3 bases, with 11 bases sitting between them. Germline CDR1 reads SGHTS; CDR2 reads YDEGEE. This CDR3 has 14 amino acids. CDR3 sequence: CASSFAASHYGYTF. For the CDR3, the DNA is TGTGCCAGCAGCTTCGCCGCCAGTCACTATGGCTACACCTTC.

The rearrangement links TRBV6-1 to TRBJ1-1; 7 bases match TRBD1. V trimming: 4 bases; J trimming: 1 base; junction bases outside the gene matches: 6. Germline V gene data show CDR1 as MNHNS and CDR2 as SASEGT. The CDR3 loop spans 15 amino acids. CDR3 nucleotide sequence: TGTGCCAGCAGTGCCCGACAGGGTACGAACACTGAAGCTTTCTTT. Residues: CASSARQGTNTEAFF.

This chain uses TRBV7-9 with TRBJ2-5; TRBD2 matches 10 bases. V shed 5 bases, J shed 0 bases, and the junction held 6 bases outside the gene matches. The CDR3 runs 16 residues. The V gene's germline CDR1 is SEHNR and CDR2 FQNEAQ (reference sequence). CDR3 bases: TGTGCCAGCAGCCCACGAGGACTAGCGGACCAAGAGACCCAGTACTTC. This sequence encodes CASSPRGLADQETQYF.

V usage is TRBV7-8 and J usage is TRBJ2-2; D is unclear. V lost 6 bases, J lost 2 bases, and 4 bases lay in between. CDR3 length: 12 residues. Germline CDR1 is SGHVS and CDR2 is FQNEAQ. The DNA of the CDR3 is TGTGCCAGCAGACTTAACACCGGGGAGCTGTTTTTT. This sequence encodes CASRLNTGELFF.

V usage is TRBV7-6 and J usage is TRBJ2-7; a possible D gene is TRBD1 (5 bases). Germline-derived CDR1 and CDR2 are SGHVS and FNYEAQ. CDR3 size: 14 residues. The ends were cut back, 1 base at V and 2 bases at J, with 9 bases in the middle. The CDR3 region is CASSLEQGTYEQYF. The CDR3 bases are TGTGCCAGCAGCTTAGAGCAGGGTACCTACGAGCAGTACTTC.

The CDR3, as DNA: TGCGCCAGCAGTGACCCAGGCGGGAGCTATGGCTACACCTTC. Encoded protein: CASSDPGGSYGYTF. The chain recombines TRBV10-2 with TRBJ1-2; D unclear. Germline V lookup: CDR1 WSHSY, CDR2 SAAADI. The germline V and J ends were trimmed by 3 bases and 4 bases, with 12 bases remaining between them. The CDR3 has 14 amino acids.

The V call is TRBV11-2, the J call TRBJ1-4; no clear D gene. The germline CDR1 and CDR2 sequences are SGHAT and FQNNGV. The CDR3 has 14 residues. Deletions cut 2 bases from V and 5 bases from J, with 9 bases between. The CDR3 protein is CASSLLRENEKLFF. The DNA of the CDR3 is TGTGCCAGCAGCTTACTGAGGGAGAATGAAAAACTGTTTTTT.

The chain couples TRBV11-2 to TRBJ2-5; 8 bases align to TRBD1. The CDR3 spans 14 residues. The J segment lost 3 bases and the V segment lost 4 bases, leaving 4 bases of the junction unmatched. Germline V gene data show CDR1 as SGHAT and CDR2 as FQNNGV. CDR3 DNA: TGTGCCAGCAGCTCCGAGACAGGGGAAGAGACCCAGTACTTC. This encodes CASSSETGEETQYF.

Notes on this clone: The limits of the CDR3 on the DNA are not certain, so only TCRdb's listed CDR3 is given. Here the CDR3 reads CASSSSGQGANLQYF. The gene calls are TRBV28 and TRBJ2-7; the listed D gene, TRBD1, was not tested against the DNA. From germline, CDR1 is MDHEN and CDR2 SYDVKM. The CDR3 region is 15 residues in length, termini included.

With regard to this clone: The final CDR3 position lacks the conserved phenylalanine or tryptophan, pointing to a likely read error. The chain joins TRBV18 to TRBJ1-1; 10 bases agree with TRBD1. Trimming took 6 bases from V and 3 from J; bases not matched to a gene: 1. The CDR3 loop spans 13 amino acids. Germline V lookup: CDR1 KGHSH, CDR2 LQKENI. This CDR3 is CASSDRGDTEAFV. CDR3 nucleotide sequence: TGTGCCAGCTCGGACAGGGGGGACACTGAAGCTTTCGTT.

This rearrangement joins TRBV4-2 to TRBJ1-6; 9 positions match TRBD1. The ends lost 1 base at V and 9 bases at J; junction bases unmatched: 7. In germline, CDR1 is LGHNA, CDR2 YNFKEQ. The CDR3 runs to 16 residues. Written as DNA, the CDR3 is TGTGCCAGCAGCCAAGCGTCACAGGGGGCTGGTTCACCCCTCCACTTT. Translating it yields CASSQASQGAGSPLHF.

This rearrangement joins TRBV7-9 to TRBJ1-1, with D maybe TRBD1 (5 bases). Trimming removed 11 bases from V and 5 bases from J, with 15 bases in between. This CDR3 is built from 12 residues. Per germline, CDR1 SEHNR and CDR2 FQNEAQ (reference sequence). The CDR3 protein is CALDREGTEAFF. CDR3 nucleotide sequence: TGTGCCCTCGATCGGGAGGGGACTGAAGCTTTCTTT.

This chain connects TRBV11-2 to TRBJ1-6; D not certain. The length of the CDR3 is 16 residues. Trimming pared 5 bases from V and 7 bases from J, leaving 18 bases between. Germline V gene sequence: CDR1 SGHAT, CDR2 FQNNGV. For the CDR3, the DNA is TGTGCCAGCAGCCGTACTCTAGTAGGTGGGAATTCACCCCTCCACTTT. It translates to CASSRTLVGGNSPLHF.

This clone was recorded only once. V gene TRBV27 combines with J gene TRBJ1-4, with TRBD1 matching over 7 bases. There are 14 residues in the CDR3. Germline V gene lookup returns CDR1 MNHEY and CDR2 SMNVEV (reference sequence). V gave up 6 bases and J gave up 5 bases; unmatched junction bases: 6. The CDR3 DNA reads TGTGCCAGCAGGTCGACAGGGAACAATGAAAAACTGTTTTTT. Translated, it gives CASRSTGNNEKLFF. The full variable domain, rest sourced from reference TRBV27 and TRBJ1-4, is EAQVTQNPRYLITVTGKKLTVTCSQNMNHEYMSWYRQDPGLGLRQIYYSMNVEVTDKGDVPEGYKVSRKEKRNFPLILESPSPNQTSLYFCASRSTGNNEKLFFGSGTQLSVL.

V and J are TRBV28 and TRBJ1-2; TRBD1 aligns across 7 bases. Germline CDR1 reads MDHEN; CDR2 reads SYDVKM. This CDR3 has 12 residues. V dropped 8 bases and J dropped 8; count of bases not matched to a gene: 8. In nucleotides, the CDR3 is TGTGCCAGCCAGCTTAGACAGGGCGGCTACACCTTC. Protein product: CASQLRQGGYTF.

The chain has TRBV6-5 and TRBJ1-1; 8 nucleotides line up with TRBD1. This CDR3 contains 13 residues. Germline-derived CDR1 and CDR2 are MNHEY and SVGAGI. J was trimmed by 7 bases and V by 5 bases; bases with no gene match: 6. The CDR3 nucleotides read TGTGCCAGCAGTCGACAGGGGACAAATGAAGCTTTCTTT. Translation: CASSRQGTNEAFF.

The chain couples TRBV5-1 to TRBJ2-7, with D possibly matching TRBD1 (6 bases). Trimming removed 0 bases at V and 3 bases at J, with 10 bases between. The germline gives CDR1 SGHRS, CDR2 YFSETQ. The CDR3 is made up of 14 amino acids. The DNA of the CDR3 is TGCGCCAGCAGCTTGGCAACAGGGATCTACGAGCAGTACTTC. It is translated as CASSLATGIYEQYF.